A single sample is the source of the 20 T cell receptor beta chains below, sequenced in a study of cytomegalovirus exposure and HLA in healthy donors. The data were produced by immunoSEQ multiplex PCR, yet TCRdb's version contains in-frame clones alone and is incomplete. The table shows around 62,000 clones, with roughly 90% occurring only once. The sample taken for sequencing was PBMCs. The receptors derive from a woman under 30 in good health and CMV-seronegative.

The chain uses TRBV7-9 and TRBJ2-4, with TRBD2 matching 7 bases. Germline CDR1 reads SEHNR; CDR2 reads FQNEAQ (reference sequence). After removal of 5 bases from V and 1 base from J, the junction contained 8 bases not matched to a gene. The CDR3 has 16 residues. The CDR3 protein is CASSESGVGAKNIQYF. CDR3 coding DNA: TGTGCCAGCAGCGAGAGCGGGGTAGGGGCCAAAAACATTCAGTACTTC.

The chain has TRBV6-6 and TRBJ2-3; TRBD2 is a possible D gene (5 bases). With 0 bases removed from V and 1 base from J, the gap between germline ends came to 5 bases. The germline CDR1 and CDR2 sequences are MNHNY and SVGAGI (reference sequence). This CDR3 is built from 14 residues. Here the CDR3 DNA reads TGTGCCAGCAGTTACTCGAGGGGCACAGATACGCAGTATTTT. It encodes CASSYSRGTDTQYF.

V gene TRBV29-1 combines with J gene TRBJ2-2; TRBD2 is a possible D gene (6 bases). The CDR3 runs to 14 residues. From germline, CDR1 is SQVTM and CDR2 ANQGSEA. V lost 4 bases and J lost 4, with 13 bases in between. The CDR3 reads CSVGPAGGTGELFF. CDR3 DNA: TGCAGCGTTGGCCCAGCGGGCGGCACCGGGGAGCTGTTTTTT.

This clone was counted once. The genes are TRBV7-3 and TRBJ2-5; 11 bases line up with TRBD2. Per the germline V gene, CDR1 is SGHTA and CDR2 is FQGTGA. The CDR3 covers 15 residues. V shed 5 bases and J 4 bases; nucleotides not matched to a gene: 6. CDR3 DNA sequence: TGTGCCAGCAGCCTAAACGGACTAGCGGGAGAGACCCAGTACTTC. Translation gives CASSLNGLAGETQYF.

The chain's CDR3 is CASSPWTDYNEQFF. The CDR3, as DNA: TGTGCCAGCAGCCCTTGGACAGACTACAATGAGCAGTTCTTC. The rearrangement links TRBV11-1 to TRBJ2-1; a weak D match, TRBD1 (6 bases). V lost 5 bases to trimming and J lost 3 bases, with 11 bases between them. CDR3 length: 14 amino acids. The germline CDR1 and CDR2 sequences are SGHAT and FQDESV (reference sequence).

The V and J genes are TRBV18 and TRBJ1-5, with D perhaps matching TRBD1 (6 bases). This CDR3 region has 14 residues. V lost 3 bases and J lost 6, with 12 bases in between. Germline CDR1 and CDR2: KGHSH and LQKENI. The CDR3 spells CASSPRGGGQPQHF. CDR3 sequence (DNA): TGTGCCAGCTCACCTAGGGGGGGCGGTCAGCCCCAGCATTTT.

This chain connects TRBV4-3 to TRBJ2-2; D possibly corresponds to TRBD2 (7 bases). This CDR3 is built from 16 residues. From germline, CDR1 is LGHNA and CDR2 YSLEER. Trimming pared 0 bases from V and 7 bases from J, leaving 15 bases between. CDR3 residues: CASSQDVGGAIGELFF. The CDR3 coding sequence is TGCGCCAGCAGCCAAGATGTGGGGGGGGCCATCGGGGAGCTGTTTTTT.

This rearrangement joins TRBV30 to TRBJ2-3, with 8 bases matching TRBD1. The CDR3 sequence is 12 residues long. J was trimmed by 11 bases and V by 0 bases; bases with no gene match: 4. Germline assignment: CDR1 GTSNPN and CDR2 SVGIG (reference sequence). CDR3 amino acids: CAWSVQGARQYF. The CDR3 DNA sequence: TGTGCCTGGAGTGTTCAGGGGGCGAGGCAGTATTTT. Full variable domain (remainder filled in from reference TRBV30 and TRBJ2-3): SQTIHQWPATLVQPVGSPLSLECTVEGTSNPNLYWYRQAAGRGLQLLFYSVGIGQISSEVPQNLSASRPQDRQFILSSKKLLLSDSGFYLCAWSVQGARQYFGPGTRLTVL.

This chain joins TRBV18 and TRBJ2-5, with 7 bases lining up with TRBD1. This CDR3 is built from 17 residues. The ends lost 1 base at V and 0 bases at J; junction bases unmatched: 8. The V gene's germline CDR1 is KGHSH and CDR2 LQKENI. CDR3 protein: CASSPRPGTEYQETQYF. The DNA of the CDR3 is TGTGCCAGCTCACCACGTCCCGGGACAGAATACCAAGAGACCCAGTACTTC.

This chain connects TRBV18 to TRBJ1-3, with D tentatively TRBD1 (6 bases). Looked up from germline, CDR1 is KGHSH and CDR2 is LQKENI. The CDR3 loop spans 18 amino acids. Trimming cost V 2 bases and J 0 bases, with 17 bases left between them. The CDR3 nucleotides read TGTGCCAGCTCACCAAACAGGGTTAAATCCAACTCTGGAAACACCATATATTTT. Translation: CASSPNRVKSNSGNTIYF.

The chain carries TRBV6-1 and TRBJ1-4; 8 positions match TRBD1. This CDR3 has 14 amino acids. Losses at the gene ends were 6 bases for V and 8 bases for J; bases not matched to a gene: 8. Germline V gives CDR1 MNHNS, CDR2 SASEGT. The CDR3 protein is CASRETGTGEKLFF. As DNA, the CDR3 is TGTGCCAGCAGGGAGACCGGGACAGGCGAAAAACTGTTTTTT.

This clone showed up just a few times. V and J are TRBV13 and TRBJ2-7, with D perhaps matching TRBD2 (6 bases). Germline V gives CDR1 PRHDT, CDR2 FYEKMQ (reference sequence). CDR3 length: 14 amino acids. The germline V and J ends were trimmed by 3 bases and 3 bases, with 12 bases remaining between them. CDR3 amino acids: CASSLGGASYEQYF. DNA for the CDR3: TGTGCCAGCAGCTTGGGGGGAGCTAGCTACGAGCAGTACTTC.

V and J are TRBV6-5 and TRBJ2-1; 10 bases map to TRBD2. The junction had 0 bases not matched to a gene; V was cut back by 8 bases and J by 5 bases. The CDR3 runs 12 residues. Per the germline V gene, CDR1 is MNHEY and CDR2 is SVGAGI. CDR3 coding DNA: TGTGCCAGCGGACTAGCGGACAATGAGCAGTTCTTC. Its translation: CASGLADNEQFF.

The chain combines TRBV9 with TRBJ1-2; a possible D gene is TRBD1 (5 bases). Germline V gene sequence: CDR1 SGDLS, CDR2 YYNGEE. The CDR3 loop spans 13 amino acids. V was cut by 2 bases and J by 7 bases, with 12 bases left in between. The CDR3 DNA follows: TGTGCCAGCAGCGTTGGGGGGGGGAGTGGCTACACCTTC. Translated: CASSVGGGSGYTF.

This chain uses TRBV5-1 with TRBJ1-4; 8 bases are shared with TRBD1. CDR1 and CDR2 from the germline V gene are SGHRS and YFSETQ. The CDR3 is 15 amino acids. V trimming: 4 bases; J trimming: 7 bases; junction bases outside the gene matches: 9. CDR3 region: CASSVGDRSIEKLFF. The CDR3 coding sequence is TGCGCCAGCAGCGTCGGGGACAGGAGCATTGAAAAACTGTTTTTT. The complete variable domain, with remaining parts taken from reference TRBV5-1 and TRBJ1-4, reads KAGVTQTPRYLIKTRGQQVTLSCSPISGHRSVSWYQQTPGQGLQFLFEYFSETQRNKGNFPGRFSGRQFSNSRSEMNVSTLELGDSALYLCASSVGDRSIEKLFFGSGTQLSVL.

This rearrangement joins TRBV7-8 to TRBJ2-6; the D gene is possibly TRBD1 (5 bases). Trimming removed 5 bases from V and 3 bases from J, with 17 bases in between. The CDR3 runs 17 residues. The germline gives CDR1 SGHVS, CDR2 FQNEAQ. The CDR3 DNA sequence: TGTGCCAGCAGCCTTGGGGCGGTGCCTGGTGGGGCCAACGTCCTGACTTTC. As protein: CASSLGAVPGGANVLTF.

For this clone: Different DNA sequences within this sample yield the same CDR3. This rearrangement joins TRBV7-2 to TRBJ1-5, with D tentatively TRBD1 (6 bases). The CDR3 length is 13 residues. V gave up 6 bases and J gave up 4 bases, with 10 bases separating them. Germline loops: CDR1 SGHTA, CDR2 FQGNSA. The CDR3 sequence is CASSRDNNQPQHF. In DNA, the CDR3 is TGTGCCAGCAGTAGGGACAATAATCAGCCCCAGCATTTT.

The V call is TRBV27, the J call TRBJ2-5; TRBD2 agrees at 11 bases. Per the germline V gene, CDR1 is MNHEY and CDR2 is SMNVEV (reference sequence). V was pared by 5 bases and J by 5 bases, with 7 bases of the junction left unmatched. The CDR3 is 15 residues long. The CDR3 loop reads CASSLLAGVRETQYF. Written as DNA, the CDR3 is TGTGCCAGCAGTCTACTAGCGGGAGTTCGGGAGACCCAGTACTTC.

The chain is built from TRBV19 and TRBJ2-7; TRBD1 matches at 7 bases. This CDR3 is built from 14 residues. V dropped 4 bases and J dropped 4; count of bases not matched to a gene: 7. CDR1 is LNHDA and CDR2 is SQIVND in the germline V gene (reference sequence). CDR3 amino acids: CASSTGQLGYEQYF. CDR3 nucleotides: TGTGCCAGTAGTACGGGACAGCTTGGGTACGAGCAGTACTTC.

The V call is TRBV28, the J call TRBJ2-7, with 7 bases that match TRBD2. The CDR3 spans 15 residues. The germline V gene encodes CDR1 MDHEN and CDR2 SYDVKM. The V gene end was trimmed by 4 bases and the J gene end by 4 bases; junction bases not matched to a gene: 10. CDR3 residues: CASSYTRTRSYEQYF. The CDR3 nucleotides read TGTGCCAGCAGTTACACAAGGACTAGGTCTTACGAGCAGTACTTC. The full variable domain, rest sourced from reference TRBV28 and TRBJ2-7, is DVKVTQSSRYLVKRTGEKVFLECVQDMDHENMFWYRQDPGLGLRLIYFSYDVKMKEKGDIPEGYSVSREKKERFSLILESASTNQTSMYLCASSYTRTRSYEQYFGPGTRLTVT.